Following are 10 T cell receptor beta chains from one sample sequenced in a study of blood T cell repertoires in COVID-19. TCRdb keeps only in-frame clones here, not all; method: immunoSEQ multiplex PCR. The data contain some 320,000 clones, roughly 85% of them singletons. Material for sequencing was peripheral blood. These TCRs come from a human donor in a cohort sampled during active COVID-19.

This chain links TRBV24-1 with TRBJ1-1; 11 bases are shared with TRBD1. J was trimmed by 6 bases and V by 4 bases; bases with no gene match: 6. The germline V gene encodes CDR1 KGHDR and CDR2 SFDVKD. This CDR3 region has 15 residues. DNA of the CDR3: TGTGCCACCAGTGAACGGACAGGGGGCATCTCTGAAGCTTTCTTT. Its translation is CATSERTGGISEAFF.

The CDR3 bases are TGTGCCAGCATTCCCAGGGTCGGGAACACTGAAGCTTTCTTT. Translated, it gives CASIPRVGNTEAFF. V usage is TRBV6-5 and J usage is TRBJ1-1, with D possibly TRBD1 on 5 matching bases. Trimming removed 7 bases at V and 1 base at J, with 13 bases between. The CDR3 has 14 amino acids. Germline V CDR1 and CDR2: MNHEY, SVGAGI.

The rearrangement uses TRBV7-2 and TRBJ2-3; D is uncertain. V lost 1 base and J lost 0, with 8 bases in between. CDR3 size: 15 residues. Germline assignment: CDR1 SGHTA and CDR2 FQGNSA. The CDR3: CASSLDVSSTDTQYF. CDR3 nucleotide sequence: TGTGCCAGCAGCTTAGACGTGAGCAGCACAGATACGCAGTATTTT.

The V call is TRBV28, the J call TRBJ1-1; TRBD1 might be the D (6 bases). The CDR3 extends over 14 amino acids. V was pared by 10 bases and J by 0 bases, with 15 bases between. CDR1 is MDHEN, CDR2 SYDVKM, per germline. The CDR3 loop reads CATETWGLNTEAFF. Here the CDR3 DNA reads TGTGCCACCGAAACGTGGGGGCTGAACACTGAAGCTTTCTTT.

The chain joins TRBV19 to TRBJ1-2, with a weak D call TRBD1 (6 bases). The CDR3 consists of 15 residues. Trimming cost V 8 bases and J 0 bases, with 16 bases left between them. CDR1 is LNHDA, CDR2 SQIVND, per germline (reference sequence). The CDR3 is CASQRWQGTNYGYTF. DNA for the CDR3: TGTGCCAGTCAGCGCTGGCAGGGGACTAACTATGGCTACACCTTC.

This chain joins TRBV27 and TRBJ1-1; D unresolved. Germline V gene sequence: CDR1 MNHEY, CDR2 SMNVEV (reference sequence). V gave up 3 bases and J gave up 0 bases, with 20 bases separating them. This CDR3 contains 18 residues. CDR3 amino acids: CASSLAPRGLPMNTEAFF. In DNA form, the CDR3 reads TGTGCCAGCAGTTTGGCCCCTAGAGGGCTCCCCATGAACACTGAAGCTTTCTTT.

This chain uses TRBV2 with TRBJ1-4; D might be TRBD1 (5 bases). The germline V and J ends were trimmed by 8 bases and 5 bases, with 15 bases remaining between them. CDR3 length: 14 residues. Per germline, CDR1 SNHLY and CDR2 FYNNEI. The CDR3 nucleotides read TGTGCCAGCGTCGCGGGGGATTACAATGAAAAACTGTTTTTT. Its translation is CASVAGDYNEKLFF.

The rearrangement joins TRBV11-2 to TRBJ1-3; no reliable D call. The V gene's germline CDR1 is SGHAT and CDR2 FQNNGV. CDR3 size: 15 residues. V gave up 5 bases and J gave up 3 bases, with 14 bases separating them. Here the CDR3 reads CASSPAGAHGNTIYF. The CDR3 nucleotides are TGTGCCAGCAGCCCAGCGGGCGCGCATGGAAACACCATATATTTT.

The rearrangement links TRBV19 to TRBJ2-2; TRBD1 matches at 9 bases. Germline-derived CDR1 and CDR2 are LNHDA and SQIVND (reference sequence). The CDR3 extends over 18 amino acids. V trimming: 5 bases; J trimming: 3 bases; junction bases outside the gene matches: 13. CDR3 in DNA: TGTGCCAGTAGTTTGGACAGGGGCGACCTTTTTTACACCGGGGAGCTGTTTTTT. It is translated as CASSLDRGDLFYTGELFF.

The gene calls are TRBV19 and TRBJ2-1, with D uncertain. CDR1 is LNHDA and CDR2 is SQIVND in the germline V gene (reference sequence). V shed 2 bases and J shed 10 bases, with 12 bases lying between them. The CDR3 spans 13 residues. CDR3 nucleotides: TGTGCCAGTAGTATAAATCTGGGCAAAGAGCAGTTCTTC. It is translated as CASSINLGKEQFF.